The 5 T cell receptor beta chains given below trace back to one sample, sequenced in a study of Graves' ophthalmopathy and Graves' hyperthyroidism. The authors amplified TCR beta CDR3 regions from RNA transcripts. HTBI primers were used in a first-round RT-PCR, which preceded a second-round multiplex PCR. Each CDR3 protein gets one entry after TCRdb re-called the multiplex PCR reads with MiXCR. Of 600,000 to 650,000 distinct CDR3 sequences in the sample, roughly 20% were seen once. The material sequenced was peripheral blood. These receptors were obtained from a woman between 18 and 29 years old with stable Graves' hyperthyroidism. Some clones in this sample may be carry-over from other donors' samples.

This chain joins TRBV20-1 and TRBJ2-5; D is unresolved. From germline, CDR1 is DFQATT and CDR2 SNEGSKA (reference sequence). The CDR3 sequence is 11 residues long. V was cut by 6 bases and J by 3 bases, with 8 bases left in between. The CDR3 loop is CSARLEETQYF. The CDR3 nucleotides read TGCAGTGCCAGGCTAGAAGAGACCCAGTACTTC.

In its sample, this clonotype was seen once. An end of the junction does not agree with germline; a read error may underlie this. CDR3 loop: CASSSENTDAFF. Written as DNA, the CDR3 is TGTGCCAGCAGCTCGGAGAACACTGATGCTTTCTTT. The chain combines TRBV5-6 with TRBJ1-1; D is undetermined. The germline CDR1 and CDR2 sequences are SGHDT and YYEEEE. This CDR3 region has 12 residues. Drawing the rest from reference TRBV5-6 and TRBJ1-1, the complete variable domain is DAGVTQSPTHLIKTRGQQVTLRCSPKSGHDTVSWYQQALGQGPQFIFQYYEEEERQRGNFPDRFSGHQFPNYSSELNVNALLLGDSALYLCASSSENTDAFFGQGTRLTVV.

This clonotype was observed a single time. This chain uses TRBV9 with TRBJ2-3; D not resolved. This CDR3 contains 13 residues. Germline V gene lookup returns CDR1 SGDLS and CDR2 YYNGEE. With 2 bases removed from V and 0 bases from J, the gap between germline ends came to 4 bases. As DNA, the CDR3 is TGTGCCAGCAGCGTCCTCAGCACAGATACGCAGTATTTT. This translates into CASSVLSTDTQYF.

This clonotype was observed at least ten times. The chain combines TRBV11-2 with TRBJ1-2; tentatively, D is TRBD1 (5 bases). Trimming stripped 5 bases from V and 6 bases from J, with 19 bases between. The germline V gene has CDR1 SGHAT and CDR2 FQNNGV. The CDR3 is 15 residues long. CDR3 sequence (DNA): TGTGCCAGCAGCGCGAACAGGTCCCCGACGAATGGCTACACCTTC. This encodes CASSANRSPTNGYTF. The entire variable domain, with the rest obtained from reference TRBV11-2 and TRBJ1-2, is as follows: EAGVAQSPRYKIIEKRQSVAFWCNPISGHATLYWYQQILGQGPKLLIQFQNNGVVDDSQLPKDRFSAERLKGVDSTLKIQPAKLEDSAVYLCASSANRSPTNGYTFGSGTRLTVV.

The chain carries TRBV12-3 or TRBV12-4 and TRBJ1-1; 10 positions match TRBD1. V shed 4 bases, J shed 11 bases, and the junction held 7 bases outside the gene matches. This CDR3 comprises 13 residues. The CDR3 DNA reads as TGTGCCAGCAGTTCCGGGACAGGGGATGGGGCTTTCTTT. It translates to CASSSGTGDGAFF.